A single T cell receptor (beta chain) is shown here with its context. No antigen is known for it. V was clipped by 3 bases and J by 4 bases, with 9 bases between them. The CDR3 runs to 13 residues. CDR1 and CDR2 (germline): LNHDA, SQIVND (reference sequence). This sample stems from a study of Graves' ophthalmopathy and Graves' hyperthyroidism. Beta-chain TCR CDR3 regions were amplified from RNA transcripts. The first round was an RT-PCR with HTBI primers, and the second round was a multiplex PCR. TCRdb reprocessed the multiplex PCR reads with MiXCR, giving one entry per CDR3 protein. The sample holds hundreds of thousands of distinct CDR3 sequences, 22% seen once. Stable hyperthyroidism referred to disease that showed no ophthalmopathy within 18 months of follow-up. Broader study findings: Among expanded thyroid clonotypes above 0.001 frequency, most also occurred in blood.

The TCR originated in a woman aged 18-30 years with stable Graves' hyperthyroidism. Some clones in this sample may be carry-over from other donors' samples. Sequences were obtained from peripheral blood. This sequence joins TRBV19 and TRBJ1-1; no clear D gene. The CDR3 coding sequence is TGTGCCAGTAGTATGAGTCTGACCACTGAAGCTTTCTTT. Residues: CASSMSLTTEAFF.